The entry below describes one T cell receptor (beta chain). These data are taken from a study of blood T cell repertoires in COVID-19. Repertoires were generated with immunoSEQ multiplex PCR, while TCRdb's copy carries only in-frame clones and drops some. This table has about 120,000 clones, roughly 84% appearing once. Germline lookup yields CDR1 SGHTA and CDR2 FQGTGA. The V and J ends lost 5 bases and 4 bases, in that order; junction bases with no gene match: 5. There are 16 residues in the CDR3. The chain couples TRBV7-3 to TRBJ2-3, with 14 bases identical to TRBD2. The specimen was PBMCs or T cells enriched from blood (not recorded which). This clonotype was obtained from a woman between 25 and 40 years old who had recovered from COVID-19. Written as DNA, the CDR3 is TGTGCCAGCAGCGGGGGGACTAGCGGGAGTGCAGATACGCAGTATTTT. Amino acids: CASSGGTSGSADTQYF. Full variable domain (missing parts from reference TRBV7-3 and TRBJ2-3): GAGVSQTPSNKVTEKGKYVELRCDPISGHTALYWYRQSLGQGPEFLIYFQGTGAADDSGLPNDRFFAVRPEGSVSTLKIQRTERGDSAVYLCASSGGTSGSADTQYFGPGTRLTVL.